This TCR beta chain was observed in a study of blood T cell repertoires in COVID-19. On the study more broadly: Both acute and convalescent COVID-19 samples were obtained from the United States, Italy and Spain. T cells, B-cell-depleted T cells, or PBMCs provided the cDNA or gDNA that served as material.

Methods used by the authors: Reference gene primer amplification gave nucleated cell count estimates. Some clones are missing from TCRdb's copy, which holds only in-frame ones; the method was immunoSEQ multiplex PCR. V and J calls and clone size come straight from that table; D and trimming were deduced from the DNA. The sample contains about 170,000 clones, approximately 87% of which appear only once. CDR1 is LGHDT and CDR2 is YNNKEL in the germline V gene (reference sequence). V was trimmed by 4 bases and J by 3 bases, leaving 8 bases between them. The CDR3 is made up of 13 amino acids. Sequencing used peripheral blood. The source is a man between 18 and 35 years old with active or convalescent COVID-19. The V gene is TRBV3-1 (or the pseudogene TRBV3-2), the J gene TRBJ2-3, with D tentatively TRBD1 (5 bases). This chain's CDR3 is CASSLAGTDTQYF. The CDR3 bases are TGTGCCAGCAGCCTCGCAGGGACAGATACGCAGTATTTT.